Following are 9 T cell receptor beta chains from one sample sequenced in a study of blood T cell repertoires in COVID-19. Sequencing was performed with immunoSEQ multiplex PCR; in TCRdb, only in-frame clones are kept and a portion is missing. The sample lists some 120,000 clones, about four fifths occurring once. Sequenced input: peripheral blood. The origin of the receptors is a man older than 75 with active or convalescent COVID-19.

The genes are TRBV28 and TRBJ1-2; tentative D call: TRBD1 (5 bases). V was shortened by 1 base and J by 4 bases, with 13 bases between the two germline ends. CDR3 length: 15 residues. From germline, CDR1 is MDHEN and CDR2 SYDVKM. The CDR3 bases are TGTGCCAGCAGTTTATACTCACGGGGGGGCTATGGCTACACCTTC. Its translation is CASSLYSRGGYGYTF.

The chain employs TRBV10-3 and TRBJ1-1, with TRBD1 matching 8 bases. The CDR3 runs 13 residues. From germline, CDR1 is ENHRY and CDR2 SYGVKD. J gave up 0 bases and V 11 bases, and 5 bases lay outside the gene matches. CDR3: CAAGQGVNTEAFF. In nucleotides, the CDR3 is TGTGCCGCAGGACAGGGCGTGAACACTGAAGCTTTCTTT.

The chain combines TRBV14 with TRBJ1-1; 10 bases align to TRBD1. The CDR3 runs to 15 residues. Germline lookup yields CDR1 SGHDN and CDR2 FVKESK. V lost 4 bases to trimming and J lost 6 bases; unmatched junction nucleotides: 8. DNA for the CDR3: TGTGCCAGCAGCCCCTGGACAGGGGGTTTGCCTGAAGCTTTCTTT. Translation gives CASSPWTGGLPEAFF.

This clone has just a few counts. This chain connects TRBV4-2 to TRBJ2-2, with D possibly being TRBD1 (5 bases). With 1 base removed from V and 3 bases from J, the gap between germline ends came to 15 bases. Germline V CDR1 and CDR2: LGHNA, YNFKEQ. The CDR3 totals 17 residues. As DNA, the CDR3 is TGTGCCAGCAGCCAAGGGGGCCAGGAGATCCACACCGGGGAGCTGTTTTTT. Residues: CASSQGGQEIHTGELFF.

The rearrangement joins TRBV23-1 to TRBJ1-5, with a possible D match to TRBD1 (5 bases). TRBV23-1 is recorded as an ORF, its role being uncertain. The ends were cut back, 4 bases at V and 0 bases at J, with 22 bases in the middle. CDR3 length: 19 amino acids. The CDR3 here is CASSRGPPLILNSNQPQHF. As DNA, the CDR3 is TGCGCCAGCAGTCGGGGCCCGCCCTTAATACTGAATAGCAATCAGCCCCAGCATTTT.

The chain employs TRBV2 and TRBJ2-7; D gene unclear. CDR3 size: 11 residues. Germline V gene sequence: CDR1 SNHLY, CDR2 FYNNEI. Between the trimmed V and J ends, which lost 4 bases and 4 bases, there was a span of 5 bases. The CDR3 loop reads CASSAHYEQYF. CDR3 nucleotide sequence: TGTGCCAGCAGTGCACATTACGAGCAGTACTTC.

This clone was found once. CDR3 protein: CASSFTGQGTFGYTF. DNA of the CDR3: TGTGCCAGCAGCTTCACCGGACAGGGTACATTTGGCTACACCTTC. This rearrangement joins TRBV5-6 to TRBJ1-2, with 8 bases aligning to TRBD1. V lost 2 bases to trimming and J lost 7 bases; unmatched junction nucleotides: 10. Germline V gene lookup returns CDR1 SGHDT and CDR2 YYEEEE. This CDR3 is built from 15 residues.

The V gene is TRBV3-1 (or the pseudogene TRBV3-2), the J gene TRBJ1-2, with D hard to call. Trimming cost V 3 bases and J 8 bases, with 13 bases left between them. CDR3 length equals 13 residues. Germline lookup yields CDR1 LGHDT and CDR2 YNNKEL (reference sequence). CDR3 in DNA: TGTGCCAGCAGCCAGGGCGCGCCTTGGGGCTACACCTTC. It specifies CASSQGAPWGYTF.

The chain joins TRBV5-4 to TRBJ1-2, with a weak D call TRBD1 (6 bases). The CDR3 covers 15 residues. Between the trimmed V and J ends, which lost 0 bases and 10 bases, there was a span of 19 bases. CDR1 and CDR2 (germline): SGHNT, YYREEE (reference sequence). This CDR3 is CASSLEGRPGADYTF. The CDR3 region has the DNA TGTGCCAGCAGCTTGGAGGGTAGGCCAGGGGCAGACTACACCTTC.